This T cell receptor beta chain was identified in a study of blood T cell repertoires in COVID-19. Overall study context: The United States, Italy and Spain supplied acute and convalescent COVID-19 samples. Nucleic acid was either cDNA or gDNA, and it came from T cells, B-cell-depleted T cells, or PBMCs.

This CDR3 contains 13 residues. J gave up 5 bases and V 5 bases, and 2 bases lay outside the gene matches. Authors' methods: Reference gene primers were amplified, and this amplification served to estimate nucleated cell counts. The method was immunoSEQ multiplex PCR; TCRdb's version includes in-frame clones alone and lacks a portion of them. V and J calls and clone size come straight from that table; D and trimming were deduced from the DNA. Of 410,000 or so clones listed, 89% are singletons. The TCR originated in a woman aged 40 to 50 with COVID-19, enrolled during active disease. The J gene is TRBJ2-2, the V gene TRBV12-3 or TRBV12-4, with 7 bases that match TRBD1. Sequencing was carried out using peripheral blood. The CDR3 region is CASSDRDTGELFF. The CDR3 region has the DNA TGTGCCAGCAGTGACAGGGATACCGGGGAGCTGTTTTTT.